These 28 T cell receptor beta chains were sequenced from one sample in a study of blood T cell repertoires in COVID-19. The assay was immunoSEQ multiplex PCR, and TCRdb's table has in-frame clones only and misses some. The sample records approximately 190,000 clones, about four fifths being singletons. Sequenced material: peripheral blood. The source is a man in his 60s with acute or convalescent COVID-19.

The chain carries TRBV10-3 and TRBJ2-1; 8 positions match TRBD2. CDR1 ENHRY and CDR2 SYGVKD come from the germline V gene. The CDR3 consists of 13 residues. CDR3 nucleotide sequence: TGTGCTCAGAGGAGCGGGAGTGGGGATGAGCAGTTCTTC. This gives the protein CAQRSGSGDEQFF.

This clone was seen once. This rearrangement joins TRBV6-6 to TRBJ1-5; 8 positions match TRBD1. The V gene's germline CDR1 is MNHNY and CDR2 SVGAGI (reference sequence). The CDR3 has 14 amino acids. V lost 4 bases, J lost 7 bases, and 6 bases stayed unmatched. The CDR3 bases are TGTGCCAGCAGTTCAGGACAGGGCTACCAGCCCCAGCATTTT. Residues: CASSSGQGYQPQHF.

This rearrangement joins TRBV21-1 to TRBJ1-4; TRBD1 is the table's D call and was not checked against the DNA. TRBV21-1 is a documented pseudogene. This CDR3 contains 17 residues. The DNA of the CDR3 is TGTGCCAGCACCGACAGGGGGCTCACGTTCACTAATGAAAAACTGTTTTTT. It yields the protein CASTDRGLTFTNEKLFF.

The rearrangement links TRBV23-1 to TRBJ1-5; D is possibly TRBD1 (6 bases). TRBV23-1 is given ORF status, its function remaining uncertain. The CDR3 extends over 21 amino acids. V lost 4 bases, J lost 6 bases, and 34 bases lay in between. CDR3 sequence (DNA): TGCGCCAGCAGTCTGATGTCTTTGTGCACCATGGCAGGGGTGATAGTTCAGCCCCAGCATTTT. This gives the protein CASSLMSLCTMAGVIVQPQHF.

This clone appeared a single time. The chain combines TRBV6-6 with TRBJ1-6; D is uncertain. This CDR3 has 14 residues. Germline CDR1 reads MNHNY; CDR2 reads SVGAGI (reference sequence). Trimming took off 6 bases at V and 7 bases at J, with 13 bases between the two ends. This CDR3 reads CASSPPTSNSPLHF. For the CDR3, the DNA is TGTGCCAGCAGCCCCCCGACTTCGAATTCACCCCTCCACTTT.

The J gene is TRBJ2-1, the V gene TRBV9; no clear D. CDR3 length: 13 amino acids. CDR1 and CDR2 from the germline V gene are SGDLS and YYNGEE. The V gene lost 0 bases and the J gene lost 8 bases, with 9 bases spanning the gap. CDR3 sequence: CASSVVPLDEQFF. DNA of the CDR3: TGTGCCAGCAGCGTAGTCCCCCTAGATGAGCAGTTCTTC.

The CDR3 spells CSVTGPSGYTF. DNA for the CDR3: TGCAGCGTCACAGGGCCTAGCGGCTACACCTTC. The chain joins TRBV29-1 to TRBJ1-2; TRBD1 might be the D (6 bases). Trimming stripped 6 bases from V and 8 bases from J, with 13 bases between. The CDR3 covers 11 residues. Looked up from germline, CDR1 is SQVTM and CDR2 is ANQGSEA.

This rearrangement joins TRBV5-5 to TRBJ1-5; weak D call: TRBD1 (5 bases). The CDR3 is 12 amino acids. V lost 4 bases to trimming and J lost 6 bases, with 8 bases between them. Germline values: CDR1 SGHKS, CDR2 YYEKEE (reference sequence). The CDR3 here is CASSPDSQPQHF. As DNA, the CDR3 is TGTGCCAGCAGCCCTGACAGTCAGCCCCAGCATTTT.

The rearrangement uses TRBV11-3 and TRBJ2-2; D unclear. The CDR3 has 17 amino acids. Trimming cost V 0 bases and J 0 bases, with 11 bases left between them. Germline assignment: CDR1 SGHNT and CDR2 YENEEA. For the CDR3, the DNA is TGTGCCAGCAGCTTAGATCACGGCAGGTCGAACACCGGGGAGCTGTTTTTT. Its translation: CASSLDHGRSNTGELFF.

This clone was counted a single time. The chain is built from TRBV6-5 and TRBJ2-1; no clear D. The CDR3 totals 14 residues. The V end lost 6 bases, the J end lost 0 bases, and 9 bases lay between the germline ends. CDR1 is MNHEY, CDR2 SVGAGI, per germline. CDR3 residues: CASSPLGSYNEQFF. Here the CDR3 DNA reads TGTGCCAGCAGCCCACTCGGCTCCTACAATGAGCAGTTCTTC.

The chain has TRBV7-2 and TRBJ1-6; no clear D gene. Germline V gives CDR1 SGHTA, CDR2 FQGNSA. V lost 5 bases and J 4 bases, leaving 3 bases between the germline ends. The CDR3 is 12 residues long. The CDR3 DNA reads as TGTGCCAGCAGCGCGTATAATTCACCCCTCCACTTT. As protein: CASSAYNSPLHF.

This chain links TRBV10-3 with TRBJ1-2, with 7 bases lining up with TRBD1. Trimming at V came to 2 bases and at J to 5 bases, leaving 2 bases not matched to a gene. Germline CDR1 reads ENHRY; CDR2 reads SYGVKD. CDR3 size: 13 residues. CDR3 protein: CAISEGQDYGYTF. In nucleotides, the CDR3 is TGTGCCATCAGTGAGGGACAGGATTATGGCTACACCTTC.

The chain joins TRBV19 to TRBJ1-5, with a weak D call TRBD2 (5 bases). TRBJ2-3 explains the end of the DNA better; the J call may be wrong. The CDR3 runs 14 residues. Germline CDR1 is LNHDA and CDR2 is SQIVND (reference sequence). The CDR3 bases are TGTGCCAGTCTCGCTCTCGGAGGCGGTCAGCCCCAGTATTTT. Its protein is CASLALGGGQPQYF.

There are a few counts of this clone. The V call is TRBV10-3, the J call TRBJ1-4; TRBD1 matches 7 bases. The CDR3 has 14 residues. CDR1 is ENHRY, CDR2 SYGVKD, per germline. The V and J ends lost 2 bases and 8 bases, in that order; junction bases with no gene match: 5. In nucleotides, the CDR3 is TGTGCCATCAGTGAGCAGGGGGTGGAAGAAAAACTGTTTTTT. Its translation is CAISEQGVEEKLFF.

The CDR3 here is CAWRVGTIAYEQYF. CDR3 coding DNA: TGTGCCTGGAGAGTCGGGACTATCGCCTACGAGCAGTACTTC. The chain couples TRBV30 to TRBJ2-7, with 7 bases lining up with TRBD2. Germline-derived CDR1 and CDR2 are GTSNPN and SVGIG (reference sequence). The CDR3 is made up of 14 amino acids. Losses at the gene ends were 3 bases for V and 2 bases for J; bases not matched to a gene: 7.

V and J are TRBV24-1 and TRBJ1-4, with TRBD1 as a possible D gene (5 bases). The germline V gene has CDR1 KGHDR and CDR2 SFDVKD. The CDR3 contains 15 residues. Trimming took 4 bases from V and 3 from J, leaving 11 bases between them. CDR3 sequence (DNA): TGTGCCACCAGTGAAAAGGGGCTCCCTAATGAAAAACTGTTTTTT. Translated, it gives CATSEKGLPNEKLFF.

The chain links TRBV19 to TRBJ1-4, with 8 bases aligning to TRBD1. The CDR3 spans 13 residues. In germline, CDR1 is LNHDA, CDR2 SQIVND (reference sequence). CDR3 nucleotides: TGTGCTACTTCCACAGGGGGTAATGAAAAACTGTTTTTT. Its translation is CATSTGGNEKLFF.

The V and J genes are TRBV5-5 and TRBJ2-3, with a weak D call TRBD2 (6 bases). Trimming pared 7 bases from V and 0 bases from J, leaving 12 bases between. The CDR3 is 14 residues long. Germline V gene data show CDR1 as SGHKS and CDR2 as YYEKEE (reference sequence). The DNA of the CDR3 is TGTGCCAGCGGTTTAGCGGATAGCACAGATACGCAGTATTTT. The encoded protein is CASGLADSTDTQYF.

CDR3 loop: CASSATRFGRGEQYF. CDR3 coding DNA: TGCGCCAGCAGCGCTACTAGATTTGGTCGTGGCGAGCAGTACTTC. V is TRBV4-1 and J is TRBJ2-7; D may be TRBD2 (5 bases). The ends were cut back, 5 bases at V and 6 bases at J, with 20 bases in the middle. The CDR3 consists of 15 residues. CDR1 MGHRA and CDR2 YSYEKL come from the germline V gene.

This chain links TRBV19 with TRBJ1-2; D gene unclear. Germline assignment: CDR1 LNHDA and CDR2 SQIVND (reference sequence). V shed 3 bases and J shed 8 bases, with 19 bases lying between them. The CDR3 has 15 residues. The chain's CDR3 is CASSIRDFPGSGYTF. DNA of the CDR3: TGTGCCAGTAGTATCCGGGATTTCCCGGGGAGCGGCTACACCTTC.

This chain joins TRBV19 and TRBJ2-3; 9 bases fit TRBD1. From germline, CDR1 is LNHDA and CDR2 SQIVND (reference sequence). The CDR3 sequence is 14 residues long. After removal of 9 bases from V and 3 bases from J, the junction contained 7 bases not matched to a gene. CDR3 protein: CASRQGGFTDTQYF. CDR3 coding DNA: TGTGCCAGCCGACAGGGGGGCTTTACAGATACGCAGTATTTT.

This chain joins TRBV5-1 and TRBJ1-1; a possible D gene is TRBD1 (6 bases). The germline CDR1 and CDR2 sequences are SGHRS and YFSETQ. V was cut by 5 bases and J by 0 bases, with 11 bases left in between. This CDR3 spans 14 amino acids. The CDR3 DNA is TGCGCCAGCAGACAGGGTAGCGTGAACACTGAAGCTTTCTTT. It translates to CASRQGSVNTEAFF.

The chain links TRBV6-2 or TRBV6-3 to TRBJ2-7; D is unresolved. The germline CDR1 and CDR2 sequences are MNHEY and SVGEGT. The V gene lost 2 bases and the J gene lost 4 bases, with 9 bases spanning the gap. The CDR3 totals 13 residues. In nucleotides, the CDR3 is TGTGCCAGCAGTTACGCATACCTATACGAGCAGTACTTC. As protein: CASSYAYLYEQYF.

The J gene is TRBJ1-2, the V gene TRBV5-1, with D perhaps matching TRBD1 (5 bases). This CDR3 contains 14 residues. CDR1 and CDR2 (germline): SGHRS, YFSETQ. V was clipped by 0 bases and J by 2 bases, with 8 bases between them. The CDR3 region has the DNA TGCGCCAGCAGCTTGGCACAGGCCAACTATGGCTACACCTTC. Protein sequence: CASSLAQANYGYTF.

This clone was seen once. The chain couples TRBV19 to TRBJ2-7; 11 nucleotides align to TRBD2. This CDR3 region has 15 residues. After removal of 3 bases from V and 5 bases from J, the junction contained 6 bases not matched to a gene. Germline V gene sequence: CDR1 LNHDA, CDR2 SQIVND (reference sequence). CDR3 sequence reads: CASSIRGSGRDEQYF. CDR3 coding DNA: TGTGCCAGTAGTATTCGTGGTAGCGGGAGGGACGAGCAGTACTTC.

V and J are TRBV15 and TRBJ2-1; the match to TRBD2 covers 11 bases. The CDR3 runs to 15 residues. Trimming at V came to 5 bases and at J to 5 bases, leaving 5 bases not matched to a gene. Germline CDR1 reads LNHNV; CDR2 reads YYDKDF (reference sequence). The CDR3, as DNA: TGTGCCACCAGCGTTCGACTAGCGGGGCACAATGAGCAGTTCTTC. It yields the protein CATSVRLAGHNEQFF. Combining the CDR3 with reference TRBV15 and TRBJ2-1 gives the whole variable domain DAMVIQNPRYQVTQFGKPVTLSCSQTLNHNVMYWYQQKSSQAPKLLFHYYDKDFNNEADTPDNFQSRRPNTSFCFLDIRSPGLGDTAMYLCATSVRLAGHNEQFFGPGTRLTVL.

DNA of the CDR3: TGTGCCAGCAATGAGAGTCTAGCGGGGGGGGATAACAATGAGCAGTTCTTC. This gives the protein CASNESLAGGDNNEQFF. The chain employs TRBV2 and TRBJ2-1; 12 nucleotides align to TRBD2. The germline gives CDR1 SNHLY, CDR2 FYNNEI. The CDR3 runs 17 residues. Losses at the gene ends were 7 bases for V and 5 bases for J; bases not matched to a gene: 12.

This clone turned up a few times. The rearrangement joins TRBV15 to TRBJ1-5; D not resolved. The V and J ends lost 4 bases and 3 bases respectively, with 10 bases between them. Germline values: CDR1 LNHNV, CDR2 YYDKDF (reference sequence). This CDR3 has 14 amino acids. The CDR3 DNA follows: TGTGCCACCAGCATAATCCGGGACAATCAGCCCCAGCATTTT. Protein sequence: CATSIIRDNQPQHF.